Here is one T cell receptor beta chain with its context. Its antigen remains unknown. The data are from a study of T-cell reconstitution after alpha-beta-depleted transplantation in children. This CDR3 region has 14 residues. Germline V gene lookup returns CDR1 DFQATT and CDR2 SNEGSKA (reference sequence). The V end was cut by 6 bases, the J end by 10 bases, with 19 bases between. Overall study results and limits: Most T-cell counts and diversity one year after the transplant came from T cells that were newly produced. Diversity of TCRbeta at day 60 was high in some patients, arising from surviving recipient T cells and thymic progenitors.

The authors prepared the TCRbeta library with unique molecular identifiers. From the PCR reads, TCRdb called clonotypes with MiXCR, one entry per CDR3 protein. Counted here are about 460,000 distinct CDR3 sequences, approximately 10% occurring once; the ten biggest clones make up 13% to 15%. The TCR sequence derives from a female patient between 2 and 15 years old who had a stem cell transplant for aplastic anemia, so the T cells may come from the graft donor. The sequencing here drew on PBMCs, mostly from graft donor cells, taken 180 days after TCRalphabeta/CD19-depleted stem cell transplant. The chain employs TRBV20-1 and TRBJ1-6; possible D gene TRBD1, 6 bases. The DNA of the CDR3 is TGCAGTGCCAGGGTAGGGGGACAAAGCTCACCCCTCCACTTT. Amino acid sequence: CSARVGGQSSPLHF.